The next 21 T cell receptor beta chains were all read from a single sample in a study of a mutant IDH1 vaccine in newly diagnosed glioma. Produced via immunoSEQ multiplex PCR; TCRdb's table is partial and in-frame only. The sample yields about 72,000 clones, almost 85% seen once. Time point given: week 35, safety follow-up. Topical imiquimod accompanied each vaccine dose, which consisted of 300 ug of mutant IDH1 20-mer peptide. No antigen has been identified for these receptors. The starting material was PBMCs, obtained from a glioma patient whose treatment included an IDH1 peptide vaccine. Receptors were obtained from a man younger than 35 with glioma.

The rearrangement links TRBV19 to TRBJ1-1; TRBD1 might be the D (6 bases). In germline, CDR1 is LNHDA, CDR2 SQIVND (reference sequence). V was clipped by 6 bases and J by 1 base, with 15 bases between them. The CDR3 runs 15 residues. The chain's CDR3 is CASSLGAAWNTEAFF. CDR3 in DNA: TGTGCCAGTAGCTTGGGGGCAGCATGGAACACTGAAGCTTTCTTT.

The chain uses TRBV28 and TRBJ2-5; D gene ambiguous. Trimming took 3 bases from V and 5 from J, leaving 4 bases between them. There are 11 residues in the CDR3. CDR1 and CDR2 (germline): MDHEN, SYDVKM. The CDR3 coding sequence is TGTGCCAGCAGTTTGAGGGAGACCCAGTACTTC. Its protein product is CASSLRETQYF.

The CDR3 protein is CASSLRRTEAFF. CDR3 nucleotide sequence: TGTGCCAGCAGTCTACGCCGCACTGAAGCTTTCTTT. The chain combines TRBV6-1 with TRBJ1-1; D is undetermined. From germline, CDR1 is MNHNS and CDR2 SASEGT. This CDR3 is built from 12 residues. Trimming left V 5 bases short and J 4 bases short, with 8 bases between.

Comment on this clone: This is likely a read error, given that the CDR3 carries no conserved phenylalanine or tryptophan at its end. It is unclear where the CDR3 begins or ends on the DNA, so no DNA is shown, and the CDR3 is as TCRdb lists it. The chain carries TRBV6-5 and TRBJ1-1; TRBD1 is taken as the D call from the table, unchecked against the DNA. The CDR3 length equals 14 residues, ends included. In germline, CDR1 is MNHEY, CDR2 SVGAGI. This chain's CDR3 is CASSLRRTGSEIVL.

The gene calls are TRBV7-8 and TRBJ1-1; a possible D gene is TRBD1 (5 bases). From germline, CDR1 is SGHVS and CDR2 FQNEAQ. The CDR3 loop spans 14 amino acids. Deletions cut 1 base from V and 5 bases from J, with 11 bases between. CDR3 region: CASSLGGGKTEAFF. CDR3 bases: TGTGCCAGCAGCTTAGGCGGGGGGAAGACTGAAGCTTTCTTT.

This chain links TRBV29-1 with TRBJ2-2; D gene ambiguous. This CDR3 contains 14 residues. CDR1 and CDR2 from the germline V gene are SQVTM and ANQGSEA. Trimming shortened V by 0 bases and J by 1 base, and 6 bases separated the two germline ends. The DNA of the CDR3 is TGCAGCGTTGAAGAATATCGGAACACCGGGGAGCTGTTTTTT. It translates to CSVEEYRNTGELFF.

The chain joins TRBV29-1 to TRBJ2-6; 7 nucleotides agree with TRBD1. In germline, CDR1 is SQVTM, CDR2 ANQGSEA. V trimming: 5 bases; J trimming: 1 base; junction bases outside the gene matches: 2. The CDR3 is made up of 14 amino acids. CDR3 in DNA: TGCAGCGTTCAGGGGGTTTCTGGGGCCAACGTCCTGACTTTC. This sequence encodes CSVQGVSGANVLTF.

The chain joins TRBV6-1 to TRBJ2-1, with D uncertain. The V end was cut by 3 bases, the J end by 4 bases, with 10 bases between. CDR3 size: 14 residues. Germline CDR1 reads MNHNS; CDR2 reads SASEGT. The CDR3 spells CASSDPYVYNEQFF. The DNA for the CDR3 is TGTGCCAGCAGTGACCCCTACGTTTACAATGAGCAGTTCTTC.

The chain links TRBV7-9 to TRBJ2-5; D gene unclear. V gave up 2 bases and J gave up 2 bases, with 9 bases separating them. Germline CDR1 is SEHNR and CDR2 is FQNEAQ (reference sequence). The CDR3 length is 14 residues. CDR3 sequence (DNA): TGTGCCAGCAGCTTATTAGGCCCTCAAGAGACCCAGTACTTC. Its protein product is CASSLLGPQETQYF.

The V call is TRBV4-3, the J call TRBJ2-2; no firm D call. V gave up 1 base and J gave up 4 bases, with 4 bases separating them. The CDR3 has 13 residues. CDR1 and CDR2 (germline): LGHNA, YSLEER. The CDR3 protein is CASSQGTTGELFF. The CDR3 DNA reads TGCGCCAGCAGCCAAGGAACCACCGGGGAGCTGTTTTTT.

This clone appeared a single time. The V gene is TRBV28, the J gene TRBJ1-1; maybe TRBD1 (5 bases). This CDR3 comprises 14 residues. The germline V gene encodes CDR1 MDHEN and CDR2 SYDVKM. V dropped 4 bases and J dropped 5 bases, with 14 bases sitting between them. CDR3 in amino acids: CASSSWAEGTEAFF. The DNA for the CDR3 is TGTGCCAGCAGTTCCTGGGCTGAGGGGACTGAAGCTTTCTTT.

The rearrangement joins TRBV30 to TRBJ2-1; TRBD2 might be the D (5 bases). CDR1 is GTSNPN and CDR2 is SVGIG in the germline V gene (reference sequence). This CDR3 has 13 amino acids. The V and J ends lost 0 bases and 6 bases respectively, with 9 bases between them. The CDR3 is CAWSVLDLNEQFF. The CDR3 DNA sequence: TGTGCCTGGAGTGTACTAGATCTCAATGAGCAGTTCTTC.

The chain uses TRBV2 and TRBJ2-1; 11 nucleotides match TRBD2. V shed 6 bases, J shed 10 bases, and the junction held 8 bases outside the gene matches. The CDR3 spans 14 residues. CDR1 SNHLY and CDR2 FYNNEI come from the germline V gene. DNA for the CDR3: TGTGCCAGCAGGGGACTAGCGGATCCCAGGGAGCAGTTCTTC. It is translated as CASRGLADPREQFF.

V and J are TRBV19 and TRBJ2-1; D is ambiguous. From germline, CDR1 is LNHDA and CDR2 SQIVND (reference sequence). This CDR3 spans 14 amino acids. The V and J ends lost 1 base and 13 bases respectively, with 17 bases between them. CDR3 sequence reads: CASSIGLAAGPQFF. As DNA, the CDR3 is TGTGCCAGTAGTATAGGCCTTGCGGCAGGACCACAGTTCTTC.

The genes are TRBV4-2 and TRBJ1-4, with TRBD1 matching over 7 bases. Germline V gene sequence: CDR1 LGHNA, CDR2 YNFKEQ. V lost 0 bases to trimming and J lost 10 bases; unmatched junction nucleotides: 8. CDR3 length: 15 amino acids. In DNA form, the CDR3 reads TGTGCCAGCAGCCAAGATGAGGGGGCGCCGGGAAAACTGTTTTTT. It yields the protein CASSQDEGAPGKLFF.

The rearrangement links TRBV18 to TRBJ1-1; possibly TRBD1 for D (6 bases). The CDR3 is 15 residues long. Germline CDR1 and CDR2: KGHSH and LQKENI. V was cut by 4 bases and J by 6 bases, with 18 bases left in between. The CDR3 DNA is TGTGCCAGCTCACGGGGGGGGGCGCGGGACTCTGAAGCTTTCTTT. It is translated as CASSRGGARDSEAFF.

The CDR3 DNA is TGTGCCAGCAGCTTGGTGGACAGGGAAACGAACACTGAAGCTTTCTTT. This gives the protein CASSLVDRETNTEAFF. This rearrangement joins TRBV5-6 to TRBJ1-1; TRBD1 matches 8 bases. This CDR3 is built from 16 residues. The J segment lost 1 base and the V segment lost 0 bases, leaving 5 bases of the junction unmatched. Looked up from germline, CDR1 is SGHDT and CDR2 is YYEEEE.

This chain joins TRBV14 and TRBJ1-2; D is undetermined. Germline assignment: CDR1 SGHDN and CDR2 FVKESK. V gave up 3 bases and J gave up 8 bases, with 19 bases separating them. There are 15 residues in the CDR3. The CDR3 here is CASSHLRETGRGYTF. The CDR3 DNA reads TGTGCCAGCAGCCATCTCCGGGAGACGGGGAGAGGCTACACCTTC.

This chain joins TRBV5-1 and TRBJ1-1; 7 bases map to TRBD1. The germline V gene encodes CDR1 SGHRS and CDR2 YFSETQ. V lost 7 bases and J lost 5; bases outside the gene matches: 5. CDR3 size: 12 residues. The CDR3 sequence: CASAGTATEAFF. Here the CDR3 DNA reads TGCGCCAGCGCCGGGACAGCGACTGAAGCTTTCTTT.

This clone was counted only a few times. V gene TRBV11-3 combines with J gene TRBJ1-1; D possibly corresponds to TRBD1 (6 bases). Between the trimmed V and J ends, which lost 8 bases and 2 bases, there was a span of 24 bases. The V gene's germline CDR1 is SGHNT and CDR2 YENEEA. The CDR3 length is 17 residues. The CDR3 is CASGCIEGGTLNTEAFF. The CDR3 bases are TGTGCCAGCGGGTGTATCGAAGGGGGAACACTAAACACTGAAGCTTTCTTT. Looking up the rest from reference TRBV11-3 and TRBJ1-1 gives the full variable domain: EAGVVQSPRYKIIEKKQPVAFWCNPISGHNTLYWYLQNLGQGPELLIRYENEEAVDDSQLPKDRFSAERLKGVDSTLKIQPAELGDSAVYLCASGCIEGGTLNTEAFFGQGTRLTVV.

This clone came up once. The chain carries TRBV11-2 and TRBJ2-7, with 8 bases fitting TRBD1. The V and J ends lost 7 bases and 4 bases, in that order; junction bases with no gene match: 12. The germline V gene encodes CDR1 SGHAT and CDR2 FQNNGV. CDR3 size: 15 residues. CDR3 residues: CASTRWDRSSYEQYF. The CDR3 coding sequence is TGTGCCAGCACCCGATGGGACAGGTCCTCGTACGAGCAGTACTTC.